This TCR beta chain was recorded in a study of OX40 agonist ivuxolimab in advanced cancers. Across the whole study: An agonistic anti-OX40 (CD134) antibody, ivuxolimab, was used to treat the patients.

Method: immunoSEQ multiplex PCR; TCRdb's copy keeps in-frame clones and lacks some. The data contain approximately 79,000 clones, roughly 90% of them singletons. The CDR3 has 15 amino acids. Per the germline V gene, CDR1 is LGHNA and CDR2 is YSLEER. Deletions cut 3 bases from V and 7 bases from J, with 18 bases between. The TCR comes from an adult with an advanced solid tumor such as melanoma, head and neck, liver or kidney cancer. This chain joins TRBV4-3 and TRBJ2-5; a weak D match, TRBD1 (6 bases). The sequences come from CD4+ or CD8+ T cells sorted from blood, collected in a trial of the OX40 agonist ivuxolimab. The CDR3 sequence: CASSHSLGGSWTQYF. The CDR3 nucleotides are TGCGCCAGCAGCCATAGCCTAGGGGGTTCTTGGACCCAGTACTTC.